This T cell receptor (beta chain) was identified during a study of beta chain features in type 1 diabetes. The study, taken as a whole, reports: Moderate but significant shortening of TCRB CDR3s was recorded in all four CD4+ subsets from Type 1 diabetes patients.

CD4+ cells of the naive, central memory, regulatory and stem cell-like memory types were sorted via CD45RO/CCR7/CD25/CD127/CD95/CD27. Expressed TCRB transcripts were sequenced because the isolated RNA had all been reverse transcribed beforehand. The method was immunoSEQ multiplex PCR; TCRdb's version includes in-frame clones alone and lacks a portion of them. Here the sample spans 500,000 to 650,000 clones, over 10% being singletons. CDR3 length: 17 amino acids. Germline values: CDR1 SGDLS, CDR2 YYNGEE. The junction had 12 bases not matched to a gene; V was cut back by 4 bases and J by 2 bases. Note on this clone: Its antigen remains unidentified.

The chain carries TRBV9 and TRBJ2-3; 8 nucleotides align to TRBD1. Sequencing was done on a sample of naive CD4+ T cells from blood. The TCR sequence derives from a man aged 25 to 40 with type 1 diabetes. CDR3 loop: CASSLSSGTGFTDTQYF. CDR3 DNA: TGTGCCAGCAGCTTATCCTCCGGGACAGGATTCACAGATACGCAGTATTTT. Complete variable domain (other parts from reference TRBV9 and TRBJ2-3): DSGVTQTPKHLITATGQRVTLRCSPRSGDLSVYWYQQSLDQGLQFLIQYYNGEERAKGNILERFSAQQFPDLHSELNLSSLELGDSALYFCASSLSSGTGFTDTQYFGPGTRLTVL.